This T cell receptor beta chain derives from a study of blood T cell repertoires in COVID-19. About the research overall: Sites in the United States, Italy and Spain provided acute and convalescent COVID-19 samples. Nucleic acid was either cDNA or gDNA, and it came from T cells, B-cell-depleted T cells, or PBMCs.

V shed 5 bases and J 3 bases; nucleotides not matched to a gene: 6. Germline CDR1 SGHRS, CDR2 YFSETQ. This CDR3 region has 14 residues. Authors' analysis steps: Counts of nucleated cells, estimated from reference gene primer amplification, were obtained. Using immunoSEQ multiplex PCR, the repertoire was profiled, and TCRdb retains in-frame clones only, with some absent. V and J calls and clone size are copied from that table; D and trimming were computed from the DNA. This sample has 110,000 or so clones, with about 85% found just once. The chain recombines TRBV5-1 with TRBJ2-7, with 9 bases fitting TRBD1. This clonotype was sampled from a man in his forties or fifties with acute or convalescent COVID-19. Source material: peripheral blood. The CDR3 DNA follows: TGCGCCAGCAGTCCGGGACAGGGCCTCTACGAGCAGTACTTC. It specifies CASSPGQGLYEQYF.